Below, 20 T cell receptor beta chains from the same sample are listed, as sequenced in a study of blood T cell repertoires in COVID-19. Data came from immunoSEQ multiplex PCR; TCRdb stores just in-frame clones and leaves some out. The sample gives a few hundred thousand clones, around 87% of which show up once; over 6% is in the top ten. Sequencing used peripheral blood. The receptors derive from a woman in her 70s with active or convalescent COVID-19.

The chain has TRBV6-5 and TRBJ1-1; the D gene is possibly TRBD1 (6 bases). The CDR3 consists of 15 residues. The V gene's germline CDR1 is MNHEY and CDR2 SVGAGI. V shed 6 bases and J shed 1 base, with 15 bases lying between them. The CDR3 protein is CASSPNGQPNTEAFF. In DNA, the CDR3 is TGTGCCAGCAGCCCCAACGGACAGCCGAACACTGAAGCTTTCTTT.

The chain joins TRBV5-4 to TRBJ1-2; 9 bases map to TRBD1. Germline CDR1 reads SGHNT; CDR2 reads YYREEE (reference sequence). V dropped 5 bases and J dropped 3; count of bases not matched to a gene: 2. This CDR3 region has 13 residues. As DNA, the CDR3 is TGTGCCAGCAGTTGGACAGGGGACTATGGCTACACCTTC. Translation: CASSWTGDYGYTF.

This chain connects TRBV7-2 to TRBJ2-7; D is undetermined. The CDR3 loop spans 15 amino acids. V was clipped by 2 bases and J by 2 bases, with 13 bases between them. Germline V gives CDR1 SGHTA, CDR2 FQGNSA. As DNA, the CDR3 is TGTGCCAGCAGCTTACGCACAGCAAACGCCTACGAGCAGTACTTC. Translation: CASSLRTANAYEQYF.

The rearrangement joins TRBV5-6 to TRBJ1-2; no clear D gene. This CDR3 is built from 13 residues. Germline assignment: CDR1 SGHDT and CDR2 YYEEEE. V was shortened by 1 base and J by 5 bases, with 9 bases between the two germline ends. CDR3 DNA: TGTGCCAGCAGCTTGCTTTCGGAGTATGGCTACACCTTC. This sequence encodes CASSLLSEYGYTF.

The DNA for the CDR3 is TGTGCCAGCACCTCGGACAGGGCCCCCTACGAGCAGTACTTC. It encodes CASTSDRAPYEQYF. The rearrangement uses TRBV6-5 and TRBJ2-7; 8 nucleotides align to TRBD1. Germline assignment: CDR1 MNHEY and CDR2 SVGAGI. After removal of 7 bases from V and 2 bases from J, the junction contained 7 bases not matched to a gene. The CDR3 loop spans 14 amino acids.

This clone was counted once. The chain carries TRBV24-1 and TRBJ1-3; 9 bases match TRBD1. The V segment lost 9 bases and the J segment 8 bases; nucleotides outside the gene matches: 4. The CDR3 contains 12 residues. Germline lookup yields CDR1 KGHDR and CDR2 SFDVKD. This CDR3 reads CATGGQGDTIYF. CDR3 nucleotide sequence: TGTGCCACCGGGGGACAGGGTGACACCATATATTTT.

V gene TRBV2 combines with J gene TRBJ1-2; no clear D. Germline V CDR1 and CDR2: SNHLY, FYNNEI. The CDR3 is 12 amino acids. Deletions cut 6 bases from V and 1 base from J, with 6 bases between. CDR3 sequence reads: CASRLNNYGYTF. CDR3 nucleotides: TGTGCCAGCAGACTCAATAACTATGGCTACACCTTC. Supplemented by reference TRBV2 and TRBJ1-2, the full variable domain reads EPEVTQTPSHQVTQMGQEVILRCVPISNHLYFYWYRQILGQKVEFLVSFYNNEISEKSEIFDDQFSVERPDGSNFTLKIRSTKLEDSAMYFCASRLNNYGYTFGSGTRLTVV.

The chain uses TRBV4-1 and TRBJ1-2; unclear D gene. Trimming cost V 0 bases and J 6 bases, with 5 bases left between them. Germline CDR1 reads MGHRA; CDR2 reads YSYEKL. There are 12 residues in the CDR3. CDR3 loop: CASSQDVDGYTF. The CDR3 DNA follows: TGCGCCAGCAGCCAAGACGTAGATGGCTACACCTTC.

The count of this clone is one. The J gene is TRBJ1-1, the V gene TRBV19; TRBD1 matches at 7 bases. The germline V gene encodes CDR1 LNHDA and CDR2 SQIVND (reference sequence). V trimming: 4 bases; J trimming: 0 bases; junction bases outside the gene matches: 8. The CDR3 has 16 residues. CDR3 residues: CASSTGQVNMNTEAFF. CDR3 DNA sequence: TGTGCCAGTAGTACTGGACAGGTAAACATGAACACTGAAGCTTTCTTT. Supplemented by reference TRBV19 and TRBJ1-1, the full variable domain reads DGGITQSPKYLFRKEGQNVTLSCEQNLNHDAMYWYRQDPGQGLRLIYYSQIVNDFQKGDIAEGYSVSREKKESFPLTVTSAQKNPTAFYLCASSTGQVNMNTEAFFGQGTRLTVV.

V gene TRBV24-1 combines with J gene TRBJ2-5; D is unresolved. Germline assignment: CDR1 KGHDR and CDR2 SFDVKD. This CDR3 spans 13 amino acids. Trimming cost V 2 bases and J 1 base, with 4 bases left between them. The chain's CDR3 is CATSDSLQETQYF. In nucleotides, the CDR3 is TGTGCCACCAGTGATTCTCTCCAAGAGACCCAGTACTTC.

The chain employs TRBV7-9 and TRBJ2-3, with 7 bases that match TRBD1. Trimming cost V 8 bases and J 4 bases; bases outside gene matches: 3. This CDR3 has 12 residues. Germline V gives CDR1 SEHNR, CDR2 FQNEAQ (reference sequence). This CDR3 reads CASGQASDTQYF. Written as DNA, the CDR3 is TGTGCCAGCGGACAGGCTTCAGATACGCAGTATTTT.

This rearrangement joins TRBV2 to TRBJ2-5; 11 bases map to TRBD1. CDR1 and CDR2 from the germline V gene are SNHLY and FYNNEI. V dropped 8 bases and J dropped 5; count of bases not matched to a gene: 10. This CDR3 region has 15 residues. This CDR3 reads CASRKGRTGGETQYF. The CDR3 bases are TGTGCCAGCCGCAAGGGGAGGACAGGGGGCGAGACCCAGTACTTC.

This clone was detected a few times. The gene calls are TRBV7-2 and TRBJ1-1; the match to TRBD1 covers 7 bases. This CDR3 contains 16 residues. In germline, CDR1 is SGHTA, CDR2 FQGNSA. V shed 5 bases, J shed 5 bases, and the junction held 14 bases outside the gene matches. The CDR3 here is CASSPGQRVLGTEAFF. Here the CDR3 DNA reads TGTGCCAGCAGCCCGGGACAGAGAGTTTTAGGGACTGAAGCTTTCTTT.

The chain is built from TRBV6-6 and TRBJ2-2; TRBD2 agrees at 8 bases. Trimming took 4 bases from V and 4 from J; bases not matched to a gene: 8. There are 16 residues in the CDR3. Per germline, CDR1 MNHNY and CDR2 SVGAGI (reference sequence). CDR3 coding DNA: TGTGCCAGCAGTTCTCCGGGACTAGATCTCACCGGGGAGCTGTTTTTT. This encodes CASSSPGLDLTGELFF.

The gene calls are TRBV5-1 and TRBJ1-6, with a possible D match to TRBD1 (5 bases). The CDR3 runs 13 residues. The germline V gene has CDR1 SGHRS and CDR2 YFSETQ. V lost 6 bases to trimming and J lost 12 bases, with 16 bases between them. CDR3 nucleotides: TGCGCCAGCACCCAACCGGGGGTTTTACCCCTCCACTTT. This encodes CASTQPGVLPLHF. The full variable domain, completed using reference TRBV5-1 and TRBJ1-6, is KAGVTQTPRYLIKTRGQQVTLSCSPISGHRSVSWYQQTPGQGLQFLFEYFSETQRNKGNFPGRFSGRQFSNSRSEMNVSTLELGDSALYLCASTQPGVLPLHFGNGTRLTVT.

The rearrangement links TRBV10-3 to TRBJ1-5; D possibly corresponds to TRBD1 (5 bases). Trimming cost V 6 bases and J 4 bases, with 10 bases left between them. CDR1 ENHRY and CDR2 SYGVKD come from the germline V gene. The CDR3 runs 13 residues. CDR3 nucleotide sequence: TGTGCCATCAGAGGCAGGGAAAATCAGCCCCAGCATTTT. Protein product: CAIRGRENQPQHF.

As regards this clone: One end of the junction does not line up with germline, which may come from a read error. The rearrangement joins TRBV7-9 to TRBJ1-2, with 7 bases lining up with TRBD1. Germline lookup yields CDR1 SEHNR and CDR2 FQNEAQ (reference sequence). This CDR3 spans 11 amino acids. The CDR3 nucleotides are TGTGCCAGCAGCCTGGGACAGCTAATACACTTT. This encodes CASSLGQLIHF.

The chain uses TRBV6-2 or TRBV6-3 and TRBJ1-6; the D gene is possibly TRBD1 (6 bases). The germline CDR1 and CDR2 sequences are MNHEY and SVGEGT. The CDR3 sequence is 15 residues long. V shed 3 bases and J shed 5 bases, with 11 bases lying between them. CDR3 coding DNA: TGTGCCAGCAGTTATTGGGGGCGTAATAATTCACCCCTCCACTTT. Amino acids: CASSYWGRNNSPLHF.

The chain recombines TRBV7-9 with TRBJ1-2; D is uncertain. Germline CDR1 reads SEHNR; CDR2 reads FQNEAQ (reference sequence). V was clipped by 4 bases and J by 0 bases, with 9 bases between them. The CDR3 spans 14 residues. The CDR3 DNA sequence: TGTGCCAGCAGCTCTGTCAGGCCTAACTATGGCTACACCTTC. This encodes CASSSVRPNYGYTF. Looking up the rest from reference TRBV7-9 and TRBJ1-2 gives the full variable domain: DTGVSQNPRHKITKRGQNVTFRCDPISEHNRLYWYRQTLGQGPEFLTYFQNEAQLEKSRLLSDRFSAERPKGSFSTLEIQRTEQGDSAMYLCASSSVRPNYGYTFGSGTRLTVV.

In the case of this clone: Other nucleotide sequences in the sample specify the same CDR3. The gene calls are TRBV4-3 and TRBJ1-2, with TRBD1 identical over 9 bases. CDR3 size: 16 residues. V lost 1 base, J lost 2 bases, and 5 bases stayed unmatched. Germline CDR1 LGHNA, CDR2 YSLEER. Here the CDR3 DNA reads TGCGCCAGCAGCCAAGGAGGGACAGGGACAAACTATGGCTACACCTTC. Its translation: CASSQGGTGTNYGYTF.